One and the same sample provided the 25 T cell receptor beta chains below, sequenced in a study of blood T cell repertoires in COVID-19. Clones were read by immunoSEQ multiplex PCR, and TCRdb kept only the in-frame ones, dropping some. The top ten clones hold 9.5% to 15% of a sample with about 180,000 clones, just under 90% of them seen once. The sequenced material came from peripheral blood. The receptors derive from a woman aged 70-85 years with COVID-19, enrolled during active disease.

The genes are TRBV29-1 and TRBJ2-7; D is unclear. V was clipped by 2 bases and J by 0 bases, with 5 bases between them. Germline V gene lookup returns CDR1 SQVTM and CDR2 ANQGSEA. The CDR3 has 12 residues. The CDR3 sequence: CSVEPNSYEQYF. CDR3 in DNA: TGCAGCGTTGAACCTAACTCCTACGAGCAGTACTTC.

The V and J genes are TRBV10-3 and TRBJ2-1; 13 bases line up with TRBD2. CDR3 length: 17 amino acids. Germline CDR1 and CDR2: ENHRY and SYGVKD. V shed 0 bases, J shed 4 bases, and the junction held 3 bases outside the gene matches. The CDR3 DNA reads TGTGCCATCAGTGAGTCTACTAGCGGGAGGGGGTACAATGAGCAGTTCTTC. Amino acids: CAISESTSGRGYNEQFF.

This clone came up a few times. V and J are TRBV28 and TRBJ1-3; 8 bases are a match to TRBD1. This CDR3 has 16 residues. V shed 7 bases and J 0 bases; nucleotides not matched to a gene: 8. The germline V gene has CDR1 MDHEN and CDR2 SYDVKM. CDR3 loop: CASNPQGALSGNTIYF. DNA for the CDR3: TGTGCCAGCAACCCTCAGGGGGCGCTCTCTGGAAACACCATATATTTT. The full variable domain, rest sourced from reference TRBV28 and TRBJ1-3, is DVKVTQSSRYLVKRTGEKVFLECVQDMDHENMFWYRQDPGLGLRLIYFSYDVKMKEKGDIPEGYSVSREKKERFSLILESASTNQTSMYLCASNPQGALSGNTIYFGEGSWLTVV.

The CDR3, as DNA: TGTGCCAGCTCACTAGGGACAGGGCGTAATGAAAAACTGTTTTTT. Translating it yields CASSLGTGRNEKLFF. The V and J genes are TRBV18 and TRBJ1-4; 9 nucleotides match TRBD1. Germline V gene data show CDR1 as KGHSH and CDR2 as LQKENI. The CDR3 has 15 residues. Unmatched junction bases numbered 4, after V lost 4 bases and J lost 4 bases.

CDR3 coding DNA: TGTGCCAGCAGCCCCGGGACAGGGGATTCAGATACGCAGTATTTT. Its protein is CASSPGTGDSDTQYF. The gene calls are TRBV5-6 and TRBJ2-3; the match to TRBD1 covers 10 bases. Trimming cost V 4 bases and J 4 bases; bases outside gene matches: 6. The germline CDR1 and CDR2 sequences are SGHDT and YYEEEE. This CDR3 region has 15 residues.

This clone has a handful of counts. J is TRBJ1-4 and V is TRBV2; D is ambiguous. CDR3 size: 16 residues. The V end lost 3 bases, the J end lost 5 bases, and 16 bases lay between the germline ends. Germline V gene lookup returns CDR1 SNHLY and CDR2 FYNNEI. The CDR3 DNA follows: TGTGCCAGCAGTGACCCCGACTGGATAAGGAATGAAAAACTGTTTTTT. Its protein product is CASSDPDWIRNEKLFF.

V is TRBV5-4 and J is TRBJ1-4, with a possible D match to TRBD1 (5 bases). Germline V lookup: CDR1 SGHNT, CDR2 YYREEE (reference sequence). Trimming took off 4 bases at V and 6 bases at J, with 13 bases between the two ends. The CDR3 is 14 residues long. DNA of the CDR3: TGTGCCAGCAGCGAGGAAGGGGCTCATGAAAAACTGTTTTTT. It encodes CASSEEGAHEKLFF.

The chain is built from TRBV5-1 and TRBJ2-5; D unclear. The germline CDR1 and CDR2 sequences are SGHRS and YFSETQ. The CDR3 consists of 15 residues. V shed 0 bases and J shed 2 bases, with 11 bases lying between them. The CDR3 DNA sequence: TGCGCCAGCAGCTTGGTTGGAGCCCGTCAAGAGACCCAGTACTTC. Translated: CASSLVGARQETQYF.

V usage is TRBV19 and J usage is TRBJ2-1; D is unresolved. The CDR3 is 14 residues long. Germline V CDR1 and CDR2: LNHDA, SQIVND (reference sequence). V was clipped by 5 bases and J by 5 bases, with 13 bases between them. CDR3 amino acids: CASSSSTRHNEQFF. Written as DNA, the CDR3 is TGTGCCAGTAGTTCGTCGACTCGCCACAATGAGCAGTTCTTC.

V gene TRBV30 combines with J gene TRBJ2-1; D is perhaps TRBD1 (5 bases). This CDR3 is built from 13 residues. Germline V gene sequence: CDR1 GTSNPN, CDR2 SVGIG (reference sequence). V was cut by 5 bases and J by 7 bases, with 15 bases left in between. CDR3 residues: CAWDGQGGNEQFF. The CDR3 DNA reads TGTGCCTGGGACGGGCAGGGCGGAAATGAGCAGTTCTTC. Full variable domain (missing parts from reference TRBV30 and TRBJ2-1): SQTIHQWPATLVQPVGSPLSLECTVEGTSNPNLYWYRQAAGRGLQLLFYSVGIGQISSEVPQNLSASRPQDRQFILSSKKLLLSDSGFYLCAWDGQGGNEQFFGPGTRLTVL.

The chain has TRBV10-3 and TRBJ1-1; no clear D. CDR3 size: 11 residues. Between the trimmed V and J ends, which lost 2 bases and 11 bases, there was a span of 9 bases. Germline V gene lookup returns CDR1 ENHRY and CDR2 SYGVKD. CDR3 amino acids: CAISEAAIAFF. CDR3 sequence (DNA): TGTGCCATCAGTGAGGCTGCGATTGCTTTCTTT.

The chain recombines TRBV11-3 with TRBJ2-1; TRBD1 matches 8 bases. CDR1 and CDR2 from the germline V gene are SGHNT and YENEEA. Trimming took 2 bases from V and 1 from J; bases not matched to a gene: 1. The CDR3 totals 15 residues. In DNA form, the CDR3 reads TGTGCCAGCAGCTTACGGGACAGGTCCTACAATGAGCAGTTCTTC. It encodes CASSLRDRSYNEQFF.

This sequence joins TRBV20-1 and TRBJ2-7; D possibly corresponds to TRBD1 (6 bases). The CDR3 has 10 amino acids. With 3 bases removed from V and 13 bases from J, the gap between germline ends came to 13 bases. Germline loops: CDR1 DFQATT, CDR2 SNEGSKA (reference sequence). This CDR3 is CSASSNRAYF. CDR3 in DNA: TGCAGTGCTAGTTCGAACAGGGCCTACTTC.

The genes are TRBV2 and TRBJ1-2; 8 nucleotides line up with TRBD1. Germline V lookup: CDR1 SNHLY, CDR2 FYNNEI. V dropped 7 bases and J dropped 7; count of bases not matched to a gene: 14. The CDR3 is 15 residues long. For the CDR3, the DNA is TGTGCCAGCAACGACCCCAGGGGGCTCCTAAGTGGCTACACCTTC. This encodes CASNDPRGLLSGYTF.

The chain combines TRBV19 with TRBJ1-2; D call uncertain. This CDR3 has 13 amino acids. With 2 bases removed from V and 6 bases from J, the gap between germline ends came to 10 bases. Germline-derived CDR1 and CDR2 are LNHDA and SQIVND (reference sequence). Written as DNA, the CDR3 is TGTGCCAGTAGTATATCGGGGATCGATGGCTACACCTTC. Translated, it gives CASSISGIDGYTF.

The V and J genes are TRBV15 and TRBJ2-1; 7 nucleotides match TRBD1. Losses at the gene ends were 4 bases for V and 3 bases for J; bases not matched to a gene: 12. The CDR3 extends over 17 amino acids. Germline assignment: CDR1 LNHNV and CDR2 YYDKDF (reference sequence). DNA for the CDR3: TGTGCCACCAGCAAGCCGAACAGGGGCGAGGTCTACAATGAGCAGTTCTTC. Residues: CATSKPNRGEVYNEQFF. Combining the CDR3 with reference TRBV15 and TRBJ2-1 gives the whole variable domain DAMVIQNPRYQVTQFGKPVTLSCSQTLNHNVMYWYQQKSSQAPKLLFHYYDKDFNNEADTPDNFQSRRPNTSFCFLDIRSPGLGDTAMYLCATSKPNRGEVYNEQFFGPGTRLTVL.

The V call is TRBV20-1, the J call TRBJ2-5; 10 nucleotides agree with TRBD2. J lost 2 bases, V lost 3 bases, and 6 bases had no gene match. This CDR3 contains 15 residues. Germline-derived CDR1 and CDR2 are DFQATT and SNEGSKA (reference sequence). The CDR3, as DNA: TGCAGTGCTAGTCTGTCTAGCGGGAGACAAGAGACCCAGTACTTC. Protein sequence: CSASLSSGRQETQYF.

V gene TRBV28 combines with J gene TRBJ2-2; 9 positions match TRBD2. Germline lookup yields CDR1 MDHEN and CDR2 SYDVKM. V lost 5 bases to trimming and J lost 1 base; unmatched junction nucleotides: 2. The CDR3 length is 15 residues. This chain's CDR3 is CASSRLAVNTGELFF. DNA of the CDR3: TGTGCCAGCAGTAGACTAGCGGTGAACACCGGGGAGCTGTTTTTT.

This rearrangement joins TRBV15 to TRBJ2-2; 7 nucleotides align to TRBD2. Trimming at V came to 0 bases and at J to 6 bases, leaving 1 base not matched to a gene. This CDR3 comprises 14 residues. Germline CDR1 reads LNHNV; CDR2 reads YYDKDF (reference sequence). The CDR3: CATSRDRGAGELFF. The DNA for the CDR3 is TGTGCCACCAGCAGAGACCGGGGGGCCGGGGAGCTGTTTTTT.

The chain recombines TRBV7-2 with TRBJ2-1, with 8 bases identical to TRBD2. Germline CDR1 SGHTA, CDR2 FQGNSA. V gave up 2 bases and J gave up 7 bases; unmatched junction bases: 7. The CDR3 extends over 15 amino acids. This chain's CDR3 is CASSLKAGDANEQFF. CDR3 nucleotide sequence: TGTGCCAGCAGCTTAAAAGCGGGAGACGCGAATGAGCAGTTCTTC.

This chain uses TRBV9 with TRBJ1-2, with D maybe TRBD1 (6 bases). Germline V gene lookup returns CDR1 SGDLS and CDR2 YYNGEE. Between the trimmed V and J ends, which lost 5 bases and 8 bases, there was a span of 19 bases. This CDR3 is built from 14 residues. This chain's CDR3 is CASSPLFSGEGYTF. The CDR3 region has the DNA TGTGCCAGCAGTCCCCTCTTCTCAGGGGAGGGCTACACCTTC.

The gene calls are TRBV4-3 and TRBJ2-1; D unclear. The V gene lost 0 bases and the J gene lost 3 bases, with 15 bases spanning the gap. This CDR3 comprises 17 residues. Germline CDR1 is LGHNA and CDR2 is YSLEER. CDR3 nucleotides: TGCGCCAGCAGCCAAGATCGTAACAACCCTCACTACAATGAGCAGTTCTTC. It codes for CASSQDRNNPHYNEQFF.

The rearrangement uses TRBV5-1 and TRBJ1-6; TRBD1 matches at 7 bases. The CDR3 sequence is 15 residues long. The junction had 3 bases not matched to a gene; V was cut back by 1 base and J by 5 bases. Per the germline V gene, CDR1 is SGHRS and CDR2 is YFSETQ. The CDR3 loop is CASSLYGQDNSPLHF. The CDR3 DNA sequence: TGCGCCAGCAGCTTGTACGGACAGGATAATTCACCCCTCCACTTT.

The chain uses TRBV7-2 and TRBJ1-4, with D hard to call. This CDR3 is 14 amino acids long. CDR1 and CDR2 from the germline V gene are SGHTA and FQGNSA. V dropped 5 bases and J dropped 8 bases, with 15 bases sitting between them. The CDR3 protein is CASSPREGWEKLFF. CDR3 nucleotides: TGTGCCAGCAGCCCTCGAGAGGGTTGGGAAAAACTGTTTTTT.

J is TRBJ2-7 and V is TRBV1; the table gives TRBD1 as D, unverified against the DNA. TRBV1 is a pseudogene. The CDR3 runs to 16 residues. In nucleotides, the CDR3 is TGCACCAGCAGCCAGGCACAGGGGAATACCTCCCACGAGCAGTACTTC. Translating gives CTSSQAQGNTSHEQYF.